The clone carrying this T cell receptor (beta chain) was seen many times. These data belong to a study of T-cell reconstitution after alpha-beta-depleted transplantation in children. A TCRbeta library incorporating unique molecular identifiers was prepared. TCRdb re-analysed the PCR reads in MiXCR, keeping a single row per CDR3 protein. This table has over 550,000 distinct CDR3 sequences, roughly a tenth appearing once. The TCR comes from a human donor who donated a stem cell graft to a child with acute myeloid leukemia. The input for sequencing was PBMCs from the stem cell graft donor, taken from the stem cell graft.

CDR3 bases: TGCGCCAGCAGCCAGGACAGGGGGACCAACAATGAGCAGTTCTTC. Translated: CASSQDRGTNNEQFF. The chain carries TRBV4-3 and TRBJ2-1; TRBD1 aligns across 10 bases. Germline CDR1 LGHNA, CDR2 YSLEER. V was clipped by 3 bases and J by 5 bases; unmatched bases: 4. The CDR3 spans 15 residues.